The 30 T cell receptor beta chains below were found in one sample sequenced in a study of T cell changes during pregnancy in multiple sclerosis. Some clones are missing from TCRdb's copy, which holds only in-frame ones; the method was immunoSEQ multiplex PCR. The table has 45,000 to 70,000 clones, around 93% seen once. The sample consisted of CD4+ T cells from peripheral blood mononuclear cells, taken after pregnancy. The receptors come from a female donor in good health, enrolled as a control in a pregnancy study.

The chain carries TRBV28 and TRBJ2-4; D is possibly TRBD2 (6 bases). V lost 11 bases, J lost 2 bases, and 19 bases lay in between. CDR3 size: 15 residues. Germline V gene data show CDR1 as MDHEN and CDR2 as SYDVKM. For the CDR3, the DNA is TGTGCCTCGGAGGGGATGGGGAGGTCCAAAAACATTCAGTACTTC. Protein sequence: CASEGMGRSKNIQYF.

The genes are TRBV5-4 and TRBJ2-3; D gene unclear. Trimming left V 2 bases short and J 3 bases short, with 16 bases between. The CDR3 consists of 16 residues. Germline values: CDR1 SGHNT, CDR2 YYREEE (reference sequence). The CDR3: CASSFTGSAGTDTQYF. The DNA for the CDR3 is TGTGCCAGCAGCTTCACCGGGTCCGCTGGTACAGATACGCAGTATTTT.

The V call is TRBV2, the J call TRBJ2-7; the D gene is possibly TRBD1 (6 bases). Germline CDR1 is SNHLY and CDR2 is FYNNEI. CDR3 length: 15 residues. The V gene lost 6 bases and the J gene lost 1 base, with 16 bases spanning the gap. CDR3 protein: CASSGKAGASYEQYF. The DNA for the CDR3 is TGTGCCAGCAGCGGAAAGGCAGGGGCGTCCTACGAGCAGTACTTC.

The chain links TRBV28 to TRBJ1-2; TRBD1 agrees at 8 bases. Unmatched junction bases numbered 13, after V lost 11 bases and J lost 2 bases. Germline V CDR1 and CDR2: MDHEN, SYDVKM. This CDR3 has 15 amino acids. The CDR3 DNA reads TGTGCCGCCTCAACGGACAGGGCTATCAACTATGGCTACACCTTC. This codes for CAASTDRAINYGYTF.

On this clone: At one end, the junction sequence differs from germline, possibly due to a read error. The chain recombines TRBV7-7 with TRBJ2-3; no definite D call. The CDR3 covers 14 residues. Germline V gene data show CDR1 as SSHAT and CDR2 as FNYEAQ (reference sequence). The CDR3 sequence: CASSKGARQDTQYF. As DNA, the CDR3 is TGTGCTAGCAGCAAAGGTGCCAGGCAAGATACGCAGTATTTT. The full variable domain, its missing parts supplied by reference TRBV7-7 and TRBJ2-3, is GAGVSQSPRYKVTKRGQDVTLRCDPISSHATLYWYQQALGQGPEFLTYFNYEAQPDKSGLPSDRFSAERPEGSISTLTIQRTEQRDSAMYRCASSKGARQDTQYFGPGTRLTVL.

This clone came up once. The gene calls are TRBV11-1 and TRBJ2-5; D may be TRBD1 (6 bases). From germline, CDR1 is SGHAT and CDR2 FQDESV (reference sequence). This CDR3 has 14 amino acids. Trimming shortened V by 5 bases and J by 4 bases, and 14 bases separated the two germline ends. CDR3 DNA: TGTGCCAGCAGCCCCCCCGAGGGGGTAGAGACCCAGTACTTC. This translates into CASSPPEGVETQYF.

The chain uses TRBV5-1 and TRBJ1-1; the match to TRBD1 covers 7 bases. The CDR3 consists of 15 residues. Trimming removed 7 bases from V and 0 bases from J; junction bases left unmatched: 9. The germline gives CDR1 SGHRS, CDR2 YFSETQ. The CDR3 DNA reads TGCGCCAGCTCCTCCCAGGGACAGTTGAACACTGAAGCTTTCTTT. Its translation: CASSSQGQLNTEAFF.

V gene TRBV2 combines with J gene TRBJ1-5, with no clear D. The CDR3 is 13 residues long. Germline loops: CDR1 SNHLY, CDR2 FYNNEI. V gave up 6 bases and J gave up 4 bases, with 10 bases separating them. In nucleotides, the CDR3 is TGTGCCAGCAGAAAGGTGGAGAATCAGCCCCAGCATTTT. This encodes CASRKVENQPQHF. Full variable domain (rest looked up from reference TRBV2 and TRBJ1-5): EPEVTQTPSHQVTQMGQEVILRCVPISNHLYFYWYRQILGQKVEFLVSFYNNEISEKSEIFDDQFSVERPDGSNFTLKIRSTKLEDSAMYFCASRKVENQPQHFGDGTRLSIL.

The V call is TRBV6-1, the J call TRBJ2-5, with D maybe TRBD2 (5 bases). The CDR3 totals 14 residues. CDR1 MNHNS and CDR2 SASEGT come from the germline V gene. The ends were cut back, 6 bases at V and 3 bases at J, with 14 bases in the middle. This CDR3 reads CASSWGDTKETQYF. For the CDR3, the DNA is TGTGCCAGCAGCTGGGGAGACACCAAAGAGACCCAGTACTTC.

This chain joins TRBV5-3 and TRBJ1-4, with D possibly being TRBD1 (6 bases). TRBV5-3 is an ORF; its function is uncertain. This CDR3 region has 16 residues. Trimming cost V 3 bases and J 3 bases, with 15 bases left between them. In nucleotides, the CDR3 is TGTGCCAGAAGCTGCAGGGGTAGTTGGGCTAATGAAAAACTGTTTTTT. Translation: CARSCRGSWANEKLFF.

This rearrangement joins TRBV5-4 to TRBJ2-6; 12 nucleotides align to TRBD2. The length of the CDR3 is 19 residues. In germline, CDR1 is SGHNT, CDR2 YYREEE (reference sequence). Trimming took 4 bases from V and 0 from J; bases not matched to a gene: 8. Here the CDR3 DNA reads TGTGCCAGCAGCCCTGGACTAGCGGGGTTCCTCTCTGGGGCCAACGTCCTGACTTTC. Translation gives CASSPGLAGFLSGANVLTF. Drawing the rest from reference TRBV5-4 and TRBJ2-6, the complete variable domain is ETGVTQSPTHLIKTRGQQVTLRCSSQSGHNTVSWYQQALGQGPQFIFQYYREEENGRGNFPPRFSGLQFPNYSSELNVNALELDDSALYLCASSPGLAGFLSGANVLTFGAGSRLTVL.

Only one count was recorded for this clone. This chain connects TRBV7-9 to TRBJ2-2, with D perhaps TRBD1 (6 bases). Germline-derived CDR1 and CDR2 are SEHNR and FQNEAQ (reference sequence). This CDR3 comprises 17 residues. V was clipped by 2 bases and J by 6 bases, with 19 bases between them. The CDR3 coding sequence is TGTGCCAGCAGCTTAAGGATAGGAACAGGGCAACCCGGGGAGCTGTTTTTT. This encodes CASSLRIGTGQPGELFF. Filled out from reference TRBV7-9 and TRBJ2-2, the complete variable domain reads DTGVSQNPRHKITKRGQNVTFRCDPISEHNRLYWYRQTLGQGPEFLTYFQNEAQLEKSRLLSDRFSAERPKGSFSTLEIQRTEQGDSAMYLCASSLRIGTGQPGELFFGEGSRLTVL.

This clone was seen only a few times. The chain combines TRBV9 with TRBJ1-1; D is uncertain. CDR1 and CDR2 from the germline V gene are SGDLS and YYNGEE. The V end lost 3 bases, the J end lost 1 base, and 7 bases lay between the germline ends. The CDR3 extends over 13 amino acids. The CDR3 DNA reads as TGTGCCAGCAGCGCTCACACGAACACTGAAGCTTTCTTT. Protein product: CASSAHTNTEAFF. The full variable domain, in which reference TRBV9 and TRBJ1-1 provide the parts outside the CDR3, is DSGVTQTPKHLITATGQRVTLRCSPRSGDLSVYWYQQSLDQGLQFLIQYYNGEERAKGNILERFSAQQFPDLHSELNLSSLELGDSALYFCASSAHTNTEAFFGQGTRLTVV.

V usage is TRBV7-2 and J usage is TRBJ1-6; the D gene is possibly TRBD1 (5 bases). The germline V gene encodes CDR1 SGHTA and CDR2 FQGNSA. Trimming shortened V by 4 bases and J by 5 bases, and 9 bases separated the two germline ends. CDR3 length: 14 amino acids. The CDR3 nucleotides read TGTGCCAGCAGCTGGGACTGGAATAATTCACCCCTCCACTTT. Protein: CASSWDWNNSPLHF.

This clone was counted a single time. CDR3 bases: TGTGCCAGAGGCCCGCCAGCGGCCAATGACACTGAAGCTTTCTTT. It yields the protein CARGPPAANDTEAFF. The chain couples TRBV21-1 to TRBJ1-1. TRBV21-1 is given as a pseudogene. This CDR3 spans 15 amino acids.

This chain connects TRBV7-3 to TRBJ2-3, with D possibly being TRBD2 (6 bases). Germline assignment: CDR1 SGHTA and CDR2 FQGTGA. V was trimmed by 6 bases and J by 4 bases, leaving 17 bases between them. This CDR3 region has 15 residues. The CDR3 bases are TGTGCCAGCAGGCTCGGGGGTGGGATCTCAGATACGCAGTATTTT. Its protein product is CASRLGGGISDTQYF.

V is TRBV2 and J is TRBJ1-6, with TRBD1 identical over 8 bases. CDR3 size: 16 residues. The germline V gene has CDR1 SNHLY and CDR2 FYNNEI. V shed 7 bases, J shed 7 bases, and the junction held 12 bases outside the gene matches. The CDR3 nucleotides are TGTGCCAGCAAAGGGCAGGGGGCGGCTCCGAATTCACCCCTCCACTTT. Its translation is CASKGQGAAPNSPLHF.

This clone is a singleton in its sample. This CDR3 reads CASNGGGAMKDTQYF. DNA for the CDR3: TGTGCCAGCAACGGCGGGGGGGCCATGAAAGATACGCAGTATTTT. The genes are TRBV28 and TRBJ2-3; 9 bases align to TRBD2. From germline, CDR1 is MDHEN and CDR2 SYDVKM. The CDR3 spans 15 residues. J lost 5 bases, V lost 7 bases, and 10 bases had no gene match. Based on the CDR3 plus reference TRBV28 and TRBJ2-3, the full variable domain is DVKVTQSSRYLVKRTGEKVFLECVQDMDHENMFWYRQDPGLGLRLIYFSYDVKMKEKGDIPEGYSVSREKKERFSLILESASTNQTSMYLCASNGGGAMKDTQYFGPGTRLTVL.

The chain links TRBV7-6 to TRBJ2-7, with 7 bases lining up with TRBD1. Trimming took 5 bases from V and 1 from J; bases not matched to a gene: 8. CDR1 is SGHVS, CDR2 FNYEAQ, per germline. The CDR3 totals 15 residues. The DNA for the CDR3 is TGTGCCAGCAGCAATAATTTACAGGGGTCCTACGAGCAGTACTTC. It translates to CASSNNLQGSYEQYF.

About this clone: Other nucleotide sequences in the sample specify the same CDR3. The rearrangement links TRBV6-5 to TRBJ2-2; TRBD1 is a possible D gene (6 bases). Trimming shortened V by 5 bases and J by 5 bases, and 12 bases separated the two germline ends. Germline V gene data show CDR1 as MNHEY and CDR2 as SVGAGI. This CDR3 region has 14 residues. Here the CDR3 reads CASSANRVTGELFF. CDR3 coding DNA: TGTGCCAGCAGTGCCAACAGGGTAACCGGGGAGCTGTTTTTT.

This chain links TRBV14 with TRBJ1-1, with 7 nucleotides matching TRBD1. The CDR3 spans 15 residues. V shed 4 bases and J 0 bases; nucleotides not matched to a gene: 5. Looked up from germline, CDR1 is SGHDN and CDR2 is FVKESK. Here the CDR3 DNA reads TGTGCCAGCAGCCGGTTGACAGGGATGAACACTGAAGCTTTCTTT. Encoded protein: CASSRLTGMNTEAFF.

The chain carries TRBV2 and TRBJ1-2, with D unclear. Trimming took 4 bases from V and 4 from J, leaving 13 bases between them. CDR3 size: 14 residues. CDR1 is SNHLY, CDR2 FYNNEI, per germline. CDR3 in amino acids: CASSVEQSSYGYTF. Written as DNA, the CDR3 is TGTGCCAGCAGTGTAGAACAGTCCTCCTATGGCTACACCTTC.

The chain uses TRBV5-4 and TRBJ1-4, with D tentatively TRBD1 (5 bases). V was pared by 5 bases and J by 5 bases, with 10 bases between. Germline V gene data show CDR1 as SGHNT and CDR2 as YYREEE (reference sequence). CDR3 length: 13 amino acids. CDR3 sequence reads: CASRPGQNEKLFF. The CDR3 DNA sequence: TGTGCCAGCAGACCAGGACAAAATGAAAAACTGTTTTTT.

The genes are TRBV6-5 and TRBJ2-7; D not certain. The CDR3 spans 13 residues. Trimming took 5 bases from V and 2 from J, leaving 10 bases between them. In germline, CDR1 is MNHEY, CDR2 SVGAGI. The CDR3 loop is CASSRTVTYEQYF. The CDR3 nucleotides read TGTGCCAGCAGTCGTACAGTAACCTACGAGCAGTACTTC.

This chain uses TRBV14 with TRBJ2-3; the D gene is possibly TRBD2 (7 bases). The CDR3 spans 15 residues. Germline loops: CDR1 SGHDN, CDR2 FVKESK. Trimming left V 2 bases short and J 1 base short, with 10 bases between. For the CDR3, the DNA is TGTGCCAGCAGCCAATCGCGGGGGCGCACAGATACGCAGTATTTT. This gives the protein CASSQSRGRTDTQYF.

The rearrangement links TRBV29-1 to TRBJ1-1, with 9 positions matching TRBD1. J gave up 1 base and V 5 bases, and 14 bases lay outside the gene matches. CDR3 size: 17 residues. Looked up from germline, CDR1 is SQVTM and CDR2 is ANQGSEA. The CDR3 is CSVTSGTGKPSNTEAFF. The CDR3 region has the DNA TGCAGCGTTACCTCCGGGACAGGGAAGCCCTCGAACACTGAAGCTTTCTTT.

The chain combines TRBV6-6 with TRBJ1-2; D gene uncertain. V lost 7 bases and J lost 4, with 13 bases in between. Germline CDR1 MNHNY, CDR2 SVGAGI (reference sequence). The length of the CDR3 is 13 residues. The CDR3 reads CASMARSGYGYTF. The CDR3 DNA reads TGTGCCAGCATGGCCCGAAGCGGCTATGGCTACACCTTC.

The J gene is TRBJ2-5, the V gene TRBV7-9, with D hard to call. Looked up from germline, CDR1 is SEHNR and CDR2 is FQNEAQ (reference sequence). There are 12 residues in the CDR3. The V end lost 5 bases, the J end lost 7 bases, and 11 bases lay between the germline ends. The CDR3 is CASSLTSGTQYF. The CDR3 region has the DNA TGTGCCAGCAGCCTCACCTCCGGGACCCAGTACTTC.

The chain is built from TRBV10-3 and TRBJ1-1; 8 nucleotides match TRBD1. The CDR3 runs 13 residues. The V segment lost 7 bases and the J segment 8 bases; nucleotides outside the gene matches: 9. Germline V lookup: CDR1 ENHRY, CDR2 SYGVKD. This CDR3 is CAITGDRRLEAFF. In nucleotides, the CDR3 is TGTGCCATCACCGGGGACAGGAGGCTAGAAGCTTTCTTT.

CDR3 bases: TGTGCCAGCAGCTTGGGGGCTTCTAATCAGCCCCAGCATTTT. It translates to CASSLGASNQPQHF. The chain has TRBV5-6 and TRBJ1-5; no definite D call. V gave up 0 bases and J gave up 4 bases, with 8 bases separating them. The CDR3 is made up of 14 amino acids. Germline V gene lookup returns CDR1 SGHDT and CDR2 YYEEEE.